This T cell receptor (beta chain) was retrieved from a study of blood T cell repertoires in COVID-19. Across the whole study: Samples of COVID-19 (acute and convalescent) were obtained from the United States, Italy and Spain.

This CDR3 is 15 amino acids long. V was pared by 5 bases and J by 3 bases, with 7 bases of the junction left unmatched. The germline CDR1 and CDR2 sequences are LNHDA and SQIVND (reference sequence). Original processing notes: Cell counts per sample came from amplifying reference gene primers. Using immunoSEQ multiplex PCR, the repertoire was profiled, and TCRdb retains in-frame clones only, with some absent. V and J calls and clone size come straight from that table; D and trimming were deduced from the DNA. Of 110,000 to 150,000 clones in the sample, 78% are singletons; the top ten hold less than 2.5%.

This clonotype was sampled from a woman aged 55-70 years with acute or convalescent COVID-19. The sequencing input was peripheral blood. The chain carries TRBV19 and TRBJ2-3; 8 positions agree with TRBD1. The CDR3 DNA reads TGTGCCAGTAGTTCAAGGACAGGGAGAACAGATACGCAGTATTTT. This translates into CASSSRTGRTDTQYF.